This TCR beta chain was recorded in a study of shared clonotypes between healthy human individuals. Data came from immunoSEQ multiplex PCR; TCRdb stores just in-frame clones and leaves some out. The sample has some 510,000 clones, around 79% seen once. The material sequenced was PBMCs. The receptor was derived from a woman in her thirties or forties in good health. Some clones in this sample may be carry-over from other donors' samples.

The CDR3 DNA sequence: TGTGCCAGCAGCTTCCGGACTAGCGGGAGGTCGTACAATGAGCAGTTCTTC. This translates into CASSFRTSGRSYNEQFF. This rearrangement joins TRBV7-2 to TRBJ2-1; TRBD2 aligns across 14 bases. V dropped 3 bases and J dropped 4; count of bases not matched to a gene: 5. This CDR3 has 17 residues. The germline V gene encodes CDR1 SGHTA and CDR2 FQGNSA.